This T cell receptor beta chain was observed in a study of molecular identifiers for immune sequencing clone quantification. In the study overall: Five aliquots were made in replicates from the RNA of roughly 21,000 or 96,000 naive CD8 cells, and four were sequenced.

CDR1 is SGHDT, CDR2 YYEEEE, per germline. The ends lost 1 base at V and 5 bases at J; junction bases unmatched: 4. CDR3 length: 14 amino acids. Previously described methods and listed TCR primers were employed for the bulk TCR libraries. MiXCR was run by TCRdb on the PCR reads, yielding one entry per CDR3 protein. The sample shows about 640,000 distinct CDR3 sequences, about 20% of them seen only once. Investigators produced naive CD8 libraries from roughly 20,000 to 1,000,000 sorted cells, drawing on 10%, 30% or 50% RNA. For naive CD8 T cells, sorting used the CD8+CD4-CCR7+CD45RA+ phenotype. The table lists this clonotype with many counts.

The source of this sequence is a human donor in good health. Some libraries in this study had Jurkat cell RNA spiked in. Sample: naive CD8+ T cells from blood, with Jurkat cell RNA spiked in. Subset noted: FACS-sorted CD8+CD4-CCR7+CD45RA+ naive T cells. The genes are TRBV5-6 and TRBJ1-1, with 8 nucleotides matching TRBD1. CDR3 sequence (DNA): TGTGCCAGCAGCTTGCGACAGGGGAGTACTGAAGCTTTCTTT. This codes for CASSLRQGSTEAFF.